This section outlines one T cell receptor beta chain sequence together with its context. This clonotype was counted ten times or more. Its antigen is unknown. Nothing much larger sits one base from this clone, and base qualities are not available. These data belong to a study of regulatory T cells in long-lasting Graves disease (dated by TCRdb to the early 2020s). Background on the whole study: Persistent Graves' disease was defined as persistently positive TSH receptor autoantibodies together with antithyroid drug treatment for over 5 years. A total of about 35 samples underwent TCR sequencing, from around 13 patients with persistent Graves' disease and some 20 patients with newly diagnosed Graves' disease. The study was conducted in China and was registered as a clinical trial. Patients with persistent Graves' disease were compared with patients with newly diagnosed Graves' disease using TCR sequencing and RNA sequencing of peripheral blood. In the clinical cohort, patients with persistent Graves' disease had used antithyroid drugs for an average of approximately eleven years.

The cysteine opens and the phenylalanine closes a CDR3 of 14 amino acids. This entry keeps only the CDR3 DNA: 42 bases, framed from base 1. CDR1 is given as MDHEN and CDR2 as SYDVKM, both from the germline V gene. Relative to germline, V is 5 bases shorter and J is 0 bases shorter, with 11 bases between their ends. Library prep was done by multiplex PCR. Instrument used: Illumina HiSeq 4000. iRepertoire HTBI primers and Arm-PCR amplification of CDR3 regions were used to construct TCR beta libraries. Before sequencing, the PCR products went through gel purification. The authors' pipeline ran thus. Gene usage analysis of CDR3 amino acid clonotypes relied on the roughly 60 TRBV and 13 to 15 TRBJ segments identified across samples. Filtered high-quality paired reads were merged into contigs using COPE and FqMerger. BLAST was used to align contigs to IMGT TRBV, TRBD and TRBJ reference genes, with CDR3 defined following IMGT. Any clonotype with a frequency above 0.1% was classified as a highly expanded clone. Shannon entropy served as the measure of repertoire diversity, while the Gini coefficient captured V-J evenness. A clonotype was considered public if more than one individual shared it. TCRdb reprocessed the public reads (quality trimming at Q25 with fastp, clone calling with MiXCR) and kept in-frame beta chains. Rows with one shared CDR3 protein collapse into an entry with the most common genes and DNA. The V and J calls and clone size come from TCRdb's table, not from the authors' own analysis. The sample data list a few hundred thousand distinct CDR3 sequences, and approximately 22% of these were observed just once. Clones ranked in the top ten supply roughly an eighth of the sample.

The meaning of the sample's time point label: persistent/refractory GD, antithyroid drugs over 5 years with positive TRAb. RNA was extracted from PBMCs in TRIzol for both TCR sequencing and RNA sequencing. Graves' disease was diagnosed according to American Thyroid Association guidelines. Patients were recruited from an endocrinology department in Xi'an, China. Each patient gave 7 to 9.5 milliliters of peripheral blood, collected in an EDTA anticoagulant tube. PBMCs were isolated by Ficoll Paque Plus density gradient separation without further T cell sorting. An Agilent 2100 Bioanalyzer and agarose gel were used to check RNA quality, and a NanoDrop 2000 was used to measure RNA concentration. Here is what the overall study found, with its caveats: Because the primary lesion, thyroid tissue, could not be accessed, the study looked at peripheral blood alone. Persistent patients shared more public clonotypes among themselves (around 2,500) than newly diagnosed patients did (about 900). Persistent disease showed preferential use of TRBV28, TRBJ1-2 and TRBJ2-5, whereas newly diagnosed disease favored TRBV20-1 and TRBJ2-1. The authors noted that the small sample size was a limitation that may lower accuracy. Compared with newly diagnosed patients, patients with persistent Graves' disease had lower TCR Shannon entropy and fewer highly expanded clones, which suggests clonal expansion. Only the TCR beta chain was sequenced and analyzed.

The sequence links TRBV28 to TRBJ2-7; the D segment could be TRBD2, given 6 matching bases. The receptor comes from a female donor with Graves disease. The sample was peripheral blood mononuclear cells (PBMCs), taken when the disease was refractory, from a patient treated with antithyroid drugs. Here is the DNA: TGTGCCAGCAGTGGTAGCGGCCCCTCCTACGAGCAGTACTTC. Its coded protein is CASSGSGPSYEQYF.